This T cell receptor (beta chain) is from a study of CD4 T cells in relation to SARS-CoV-2 and coronaviruses. Before the COVID-19 pandemic, during about 2011-2019, CD4+ T cells were taken from unexposed donors. After about ten days of culture, CD4+ T cells were isolated. Testing used SARS-CoV-2 S/N and four cold-coronavirus spikes on unexposed-donor CD4+ T cells, cells permitting. Cultures received half-medium IL-2 refreshes on days 3 and 7. A remark on this clone: Its specificity is unknown.

V lost 4 bases and J 8 bases, leaving 21 bases between the germline ends. This CDR3 contains 16 residues. The germline V gene has CDR1 LGHDT and CDR2 YNNKEL (reference sequence). Study-wide results and caveats: In roughly 65% of donors, memory CD4+ clonotypes crossrecognized SARS-CoV-2 and at least one common cold coronavirus spike. Crossreactivity was assessed only for spike protein, not other viral proteins.

Measured with immunoSEQ multiplex PCR; TCRdb has only the in-frame clones, and not every one. The sample has approximately 25,000 clones, less than 85% seen once; the top ten hold around 20%. V is TRBV3-1 (or the pseudogene TRBV3-2) and J is TRBJ2-1, with a possible D match to TRBD2 (6 bases). The source of this sequence is a human donor in good health. The sequenced sample consisted of CD4+ T cells from PBMCs, cultured in vitro. CDR3: CASSPRDSGGRDEQFF. CDR3 sequence (DNA): TGTGCCAGCAGCCCAAGGGACTCGGGTGGGAGAGATGAGCAGTTCTTC.